The sequence of this T cell receptor beta chain was determined in a study of blood T cell repertoires in COVID-19. Data came from immunoSEQ multiplex PCR; TCRdb stores just in-frame clones and leaves some out. The sample has 150,000 to 200,000 clones, 76% seen once. The ends were cut back, 5 bases at V and 7 bases at J, with 15 bases in the middle. The CDR3 has 14 residues. Germline CDR1 and CDR2: SEHNR and FQNEAQ (reference sequence). This clone was found a few times. The chain couples TRBV7-9 to TRBJ1-5; a weak D match, TRBD1 (6 bases). The specimen sequenced was PBMCs or T cells enriched from blood (not recorded which). The clonotype originates from a woman between 45 and 65 years old with acute COVID-19. CDR3 nucleotide sequence: TGTGCCAGCAGCCTACAGGGTTCGGTACAGCCCCAGCATTTT. It codes for CASSLQGSVQPQHF.